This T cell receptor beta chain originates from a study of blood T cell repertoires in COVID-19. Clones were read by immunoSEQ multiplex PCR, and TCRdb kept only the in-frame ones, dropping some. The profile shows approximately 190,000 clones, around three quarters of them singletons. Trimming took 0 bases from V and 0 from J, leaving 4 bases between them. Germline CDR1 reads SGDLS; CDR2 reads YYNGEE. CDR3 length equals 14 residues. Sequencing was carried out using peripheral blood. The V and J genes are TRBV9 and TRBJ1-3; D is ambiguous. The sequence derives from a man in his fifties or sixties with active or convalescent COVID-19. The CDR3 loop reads CASSVDISGNTIYF. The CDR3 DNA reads TGTGCCAGCAGCGTAGACATCTCTGGAAACACCATATATTTT. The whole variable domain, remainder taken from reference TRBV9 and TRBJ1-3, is DSGVTQTPKHLITATGQRVTLRCSPRSGDLSVYWYQQSLDQGLQFLIQYYNGEERAKGNILERFSAQQFPDLHSELNLSSLELGDSALYFCASSVDISGNTIYFGEGSWLTVV.